A selection of T cell receptor beta chains follows, all from one sample in a study of blood T cell repertoires in COVID-19. TCRdb's table, derived via immunoSEQ multiplex PCR, lists solely in-frame clones and lacks some. The profile shows about 140,000 clones, approximately 81% of them singletons. The sample comprised peripheral blood. These receptors were taken from a human donor with acute or convalescent COVID-19. The donor label of this sample is uncertain. Each CDR3 is given with its conserved first and last residue. The order of the fields is clone size, CDR3 length, V gene, J gene, D gene, CDR3 protein, CDR3 DNA. The D gene is left open where the match is weak. Size tells how often a clone was seen (once, few, many) or the class of an expanded clone, and some rows leave it out.

>NA|13|TRBV5-1|TRBJ2-5|NA
CASSLAAGETQYF
TGCGCCAGCAGCTTGGCGGCGGGGGAGACCCAGTACTTC
>NA|16|TRBV24-1|TRBJ2-7|TRBD1
CATAAPTGTGNDEQYF
TGTGCCACCGCTGCCCCGACCGGGACAGGGAACGACGAGCAGTACTTC
>NA|13|TRBV7-9|TRBJ1-1|NA
CASSQGSDAEAFF
TGTGCCAGCAGCCAAGGGAGCGACGCTGAAGCTTTCTTT
>few|15|TRBV5-4|TRBJ2-1|NA
CASSYQQDNYNEQFF
TGTGCCAGCAGCTACCAACAGGACAACTACAATGAGCAGTTCTTC
>NA|15|TRBV15|TRBJ1-4|TRBD1
CATSSDRGTNEKLFF
TGTGCCACCAGCTCGGACAGGGGGACTAATGAAAAACTGTTTTTT
>NA|13|TRBV19|TRBJ1-1|TRBD1
CASGGQGASEAFF
TGTGCCAGTGGCGGACAGGGGGCCTCTGAAGCTTTCTTT
>NA|21|TRBV4-2|TRBJ2-6|NA
CASSQEILSVRQLSGANVLTF
TGTGCCAGCAGCCAAGAGATATTGTCGGTCAGACAGCTATCTGGGGCCAACGTCCTGACTTTC
>NA|14|TRBV11-2|TRBJ1-2|NA
CASGEEKGTYGYTF
TGTGCCAGCGGGGAGGAAAAAGGAACCTATGGCTACACCTTC
>NA|17|TRBV19|TRBJ2-2|TRBD2
CASSVPGLAGVVGELFF
TGTGCCAGTAGTGTACCGGGACTAGCGGGAGTTGTCGGGGAGCTGTTTTTT
>NA|13|TRBV7-8|TRBJ2-7|NA
CASRPSSSYEQYF
TGTGCCAGCAGGCCCTCGAGCTCCTACGAGCAGTACTTC
>many|13|TRBV6-4|TRBJ1-1|NA
CASSPLPGSEAFF
TGTGCCAGCAGTCCTCTCCCGGGGTCTGAAGCTTTCTTT
>NA|14|TRBV5-1|TRBJ1-1|NA
CASSSSVRNTEAFF
TGCGCCAGCAGCTCATCGGTCCGGAACACTGAAGCTTTCTTT
>NA|17|TRBV5-4|TRBJ2-1|TRBD2
CASSVGLAGSSYNEQFF
TGTGCCAGCAGCGTCGGACTAGCGGGGTCCTCCTACAATGAGCAGTTCTTC
>few|15|TRBV6-5|TRBJ2-1|TRBD2
CASRRELAADNEQFF
TGTGCCAGCAGACGTGAACTAGCGGCAGACAATGAGCAGTTCTTC
>NA|16|TRBV4-1|TRBJ2-1|TRBD1
CASSRIDRDSYNEQFF
TGCGCCAGCAGCCGGATCGACAGGGACTCCTACAATGAGCAGTTCTTC
>NA|16|TRBV4-2|TRBJ2-2|TRBD2
CASSHPSGGASGELFF
TGTGCCAGCAGCCACCCTAGCGGGGGGGCATCCGGGGAGCTGTTTTTT
>NA|15|TRBV2|TRBJ1-6|TRBD1
CASSTGGGRNSPLHF
TGTGCCAGCAGTACAGGGGGAGGACGGAATTCACCCCTCCACTTT
>NA|13|TRBV28|TRBJ1-2|TRBD1
CASRLTGLYGYTF
TGTGCCAGCAGACTGACAGGGCTTTATGGCTACACCTTC
>NA|15|TRBV5-6|TRBJ2-7|NA
CASSRGQGGSYEQYF
TGTGCCAGCAGCCGGGGCCAGGGGGGTTCCTACGAGCAGTACTTC
>NA|13|TRBV5-8|TRBJ2-3|NA
CASRVQGADTQYF
TGTGCCAGCAGGGTACAGGGAGCAGATACGCAGTATTTT
>NA|13|TRBV6-5|TRBJ1-5|NA
CASSLWGDQPQHF
TGTGCCAGCAGTTTGTGGGGGGATCAGCCCCAGCATTTT
>NA|15|TRBV7-2|TRBJ1-1|TRBD1
CASSLSPGGFPEAFF
TGTGCCAGCAGCTTAAGTCCAGGGGGCTTCCCCGAAGCTTTCTTT
>NA|18|TRBV18|TRBJ2-1|TRBD2
CASSPRGLAGGSYNEQFF
TGTGCCAGCTCACCACGAGGGCTAGCGGGGGGTTCCTACAATGAGCAGTTCTTC
>NA|16|TRBV6-5|TRBJ1-1|NA
CASSYSYFGGNTEAFF
TGTGCCAGCAGTTACTCGTACTTCGGAGGGAACACTGAAGCTTTCTTT
>NA|13|TRBV7-2|TRBJ1-6|NA
CASNLEAHSPLHF
TGTGCCAGCAACCTAGAGGCTCATTCACCCCTCCACTTT
>NA|16|TRBV9|TRBJ1-3|NA
CASSVEARGGGNTIYF
TGTGCCAGCAGCGTAGAGGCGAGGGGGGGCGGAAACACCATATATTTT
>NA|13|TRBV6-4|TRBJ1-1|NA
CASSDSEGGEAFF
TGTGCCAGCAGTGACTCAGAGGGAGGTGAAGCTTTCTTT
>few|15|TRBV7-2|TRBJ2-7|TRBD1
CASSLEDRAGYEQYF
TGTGCCAGCAGCTTAGAGGACAGGGCCGGGTACGAGCAGTACTTC
>NA|13|TRBV7-8|TRBJ2-7|NA
CASSLGVSDEQYF
TGTGCCAGCAGCTTAGGAGTTAGCGACGAGCAGTACTTC
>once|13|TRBV6-5|TRBJ1-2|TRBD1
CASSRGQGRGYTF
TGTGCCAGCAGCCGGGGACAGGGGCGCGGCTACACCTTC
>NA|13|TRBV11-2|TRBJ1-2|TRBD1
CASSLGQGYGYTF
TGTGCCAGCAGCTTAGGACAGGGCTATGGCTACACCTTC
>NA|15|TRBV7-6|TRBJ2-2|TRBD1
CASSAQGANTGELFF
TGTGCCAGCAGCGCCCAGGGGGCGAACACCGGGGAGCTGTTTTTT
>NA|13|TRBV25-1|TRBJ2-5|TRBD2
CASSGPSGETQYF
TGTGCCAGCAGTGGCCCTAGCGGGGAGACCCAGTACTTC
>NA|15|TRBV30|TRBJ2-2|TRBD1
CAWNYGQGNTGELFF
TGTGCCTGGAACTACGGACAGGGGAACACCGGGGAGCTGTTTTTT
>NA|13|TRBV7-2|TRBJ2-7|NA
CASSFKGVHEQYF
TGTGCCAGCAGCTTTAAAGGGGTCCACGAGCAGTACTTC
>NA|14|TRBV5-1|TRBJ1-1|NA
CASNPGRGNTEAFF
TGCGCCAGCAATCCCGGACGGGGGAACACTGAAGCTTTCTTT
>few|13|TRBV19|TRBJ2-7|NA
CASSMDSSYEQYF
TGTGCCAGTAGTATGGACAGCTCCTACGAGCAGTACTTC
>NA|15|TRBV7-9|TRBJ1-1|NA
CASTPSGGMNTEAFF
TGTGCCAGCACCCCCAGTGGAGGTATGAACACTGAAGCTTTCTTT
>NA|12|TRBV20-1|TRBJ1-2|NA
CSASVTGYGYTF
TGCAGTGCTAGTGTGACAGGCTATGGCTACACCTTC
>NA|15|TRBV5-6|TRBJ1-4|TRBD1
CASSPTGGGSEKLFF
TGTGCCAGCAGCCCTACAGGGGGCGGGAGTGAAAAACTGTTTTTT
>NA|15|TRBV3-1/TRBV3-2|TRBJ2-5|TRBD2
CASSPGLAQQETQYF
TGTGCCAGCAGCCCGGGACTAGCGCAACAAGAGACCCAGTACTTC
>NA|15|TRBV6-5|TRBJ1-4|NA
CASSRGIGRSEKLFF
TGTGCCAGCAGTCGAGGAATTGGCCGGAGTGAAAAACTGTTTTTT
>NA|14|TRBV7-9|TRBJ1-2|TRBD1
CASRLDRGAYGYTF
TGTGCCAGCAGACTGGACAGGGGCGCCTATGGCTACACCTTC
>NA|11|TRBV29-1|TRBJ2-5|NA
CTTKRGETQYF
TGCACGACCAAAAGGGGAGAGACCCAGTACTTC
>NA|16|TRBV4-1|TRBJ2-3|TRBD1
CASSQRAQQGADTQYF
TGCGCCAGCAGCCAAAGAGCGCAACAGGGGGCAGATACGCAGTATTTT
>NA|12|TRBV6-5|TRBJ2-5|NA
CASSLEAGTQYF
TGTGCCAGCAGTCTCGAAGCTGGGACCCAGTACTTC
>once|13|TRBV18|TRBJ1-2|NA
CASSTGNQYGYTF
TGTGCCAGCTCAACAGGGAACCAGTATGGCTACACCTTC
>NA|20|TRBV6-2/TRBV6-3|TRBJ2-3|TRBD2
CASSLRLSPEGLAEKDTQYF
TGTGCCAGCAGTCTCCGACTCTCACCAGAAGGACTAGCGGAGAAAGATACGCAGTATTTT
>NA|15|TRBV2|TRBJ2-7|TRBD1
CASSGMGRGTYEQYF
TGTGCCAGCAGTGGCATGGGCAGGGGGACCTACGAGCAGTACTTC
>NA|15|TRBV6-5|TRBJ2-7|NA
CASSYYPGSGYEQYF
TGTGCCAGCAGTTACTATCCTGGCTCGGGTTACGAGCAGTACTTC
>NA|15|TRBV18|TRBJ1-1|NA
CASSPLEYADTEAFF
TGTGCCAGCTCACCATTAGAATACGCGGACACTGAAGCTTTCTTT
>few|14|TRBV19|TRBJ2-3|TRBD1
CASSDRGQADTQYF
TGTGCCAGTAGTGACAGGGGGCAGGCAGATACGCAGTATTTT
>NA|15|TRBV11-2|TRBJ2-1|TRBD1
CASSLSTGAYNEQFF
TGTGCCAGCAGCTTAAGCACAGGGGCCTACAATGAGCAGTTCTTC
>NA|15|TRBV19|TRBJ1-6|TRBD1
CASSPGTGDNSPLHF
TGTGCCAGTAGTCCGGGGACAGGCGATAATTCACCCCTCCACTTT
>NA|17|TRBV10-3|TRBJ2-5|TRBD2
CAISESGIAGDQETQYF
TGTGCCATCAGTGAGTCCGGGATAGCGGGGGACCAAGAGACCCAGTACTTC
>NA|14|TRBV6-6|TRBJ1-1|NA
CASKSGQSNTEAFF
TGTGCCAGCAAATCCGGACAGTCGAACACTGAAGCTTTCTTT
>NA|14|TRBV7-9|TRBJ1-1|TRBD1
CASSEGAGQGKAFF
TGTGCCAGCAGCGAAGGGGCGGGACAGGGAAAAGCTTTCTTT
>NA|18|TRBV9|TRBJ2-1|NA
CASSVQYPGASWGDEQFF
TGTGCCAGCAGCGTCCAATACCCTGGGGCTAGCTGGGGGGATGAGCAGTTCTTC
>few|13|TRBV4-2|TRBJ1-1|NA
CASSQDRGSEAFF
TGTGCCAGCAGCCAAGATAGGGGGAGTGAAGCTTTCTTT
>NA|14|TRBV6-6|TRBJ1-4|NA
CASSYGQFNEKLFF
TGTGCCAGCAGTTACGGACAGTTTAATGAAAAACTGTTTTTT